A selection of T cell receptor beta chains follows, all from one sample in a study of OX40 agonist ivuxolimab in advanced cancers. Some clones are missing from TCRdb's copy, which holds only in-frame ones; the method was immunoSEQ multiplex PCR. This sample carries approximately 79,000 clones, over 70% of them seen once, and the ten largest clones take 0.45% to 0.7%. The sample in question was CD4+ or CD8+ T cells sorted from blood, obtained in a trial of the OX40 agonist ivuxolimab. The source is an adult with an advanced solid tumor such as melanoma, head and neck, liver or kidney cancer. Both conserved end residues are part of each CDR3. Fields, in order: CDR3 protein, J gene, V gene.

CASSPKGVANEQFF	TRBJ2-1	TRBV18
CASSETAGLTGELFF	TRBJ2-2	TRBV6-1
CASSSLGGAQGYTF	TRBJ1-2	TRBV28
CASSLALGQGANTEAFF	TRBJ1-1	TRBV7-9
CASSLVDIAAYNEQFF	TRBJ2-1	TRBV7-8
CASSRARDSSISGANVLTF	TRBJ2-6	TRBV5-1
CASSAQGMNTEAFF	TRBJ1-1	TRBV2
CASSLAGGTDTQYF	TRBJ2-3	TRBV7-9
CASSPRYSGSNNEQFF	TRBJ2-1	TRBV5-4
CASSVGRDAGRNEQFF	TRBJ2-1	TRBV7-3
CASSNNRGANEAFF	TRBJ1-1	TRBV19
CASSPASLAGVADTQYF	TRBJ2-3	TRBV7-6
CASSPTPGKPTNEQFF	TRBJ2-1	TRBV9
CASSIRGLAGARGDTQYF	TRBJ2-3	TRBV19
CASSEASRHYNEQFF	TRBJ2-1	TRBV2
CASSFDDRWNTGELFF	TRBJ2-2	TRBV19
CASSTGQGAEPQHF	TRBJ1-5	TRBV19
CASSFLQGYEQYF	TRBJ2-7	TRBV7-6
CASSLGRLSTDTQYF	TRBJ2-3	TRBV7-8
CASSLFRVSWGSPLHF	TRBJ1-6	TRBV27
CASSQVDRRSPLHF	TRBJ1-6	TRBV4-3
CASSMSTGTGDEQYF	TRBJ2-7	TRBV19
CAISEEGVSNQPQHF	TRBJ1-5	TRBV10-3
CSVRTSVEEQFF	TRBJ2-1	TRBV29-1
CASRGQGTYEQYF	TRBJ2-7	TRBV19
CASSPSGLSSGNTIYF	TRBJ1-3	TRBV19
CASSLGGSSYNEQFF	TRBJ2-1	TRBV11-3